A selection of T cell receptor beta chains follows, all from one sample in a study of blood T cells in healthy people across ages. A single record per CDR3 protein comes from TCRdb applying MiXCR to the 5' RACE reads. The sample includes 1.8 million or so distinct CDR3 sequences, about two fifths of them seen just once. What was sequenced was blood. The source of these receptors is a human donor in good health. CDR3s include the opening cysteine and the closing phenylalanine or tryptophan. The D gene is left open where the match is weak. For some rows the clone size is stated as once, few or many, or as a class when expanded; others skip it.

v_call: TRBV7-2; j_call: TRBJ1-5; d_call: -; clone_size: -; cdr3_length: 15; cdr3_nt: TGTGCCAGCAGCTTATATACTACAGCCAATCAGCCCCAGCATTTT; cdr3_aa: CASSLYTTANQPQHF
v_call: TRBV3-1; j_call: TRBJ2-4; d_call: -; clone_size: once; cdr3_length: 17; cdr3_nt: TGCGCCAGCAGCCAAGCTTGGAACGGGATTCTCAAAAACATTCAGTACTTC; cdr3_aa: CASSQAWNGILKNIQYF
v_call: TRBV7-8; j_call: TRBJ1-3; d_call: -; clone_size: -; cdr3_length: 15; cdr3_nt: TGTGCCAGCACCCAACGAGTGACCTCTGGAAACACCATATATTTT; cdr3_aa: CASTQRVTSGNTIYF
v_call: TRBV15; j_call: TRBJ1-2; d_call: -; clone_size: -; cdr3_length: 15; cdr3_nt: TGTGCCACCAGCAGAGAAGACAGACCTCTTAATGGCTACACCTTC; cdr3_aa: CATSREDRPLNGYTF
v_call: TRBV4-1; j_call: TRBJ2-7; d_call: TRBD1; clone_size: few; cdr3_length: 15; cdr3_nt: TGCGCCAGCAGCCAAGAAGACAGGGGGCTGTACGAGCAGTACTTC; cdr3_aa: CASSQEDRGLYEQYF
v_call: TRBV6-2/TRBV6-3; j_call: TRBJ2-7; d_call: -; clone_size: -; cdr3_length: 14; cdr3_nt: TGTGCCAGCAGTTACATGGCACCAACCTACGAGCAGTACTTC; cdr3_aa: CASSYMAPTYEQYF
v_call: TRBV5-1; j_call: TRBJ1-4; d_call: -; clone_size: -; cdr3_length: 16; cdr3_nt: TGCGCCAGCAGCTTGGAAGGCGGGCCAACTAATGAAAAACTGTTTTTT; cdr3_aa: CASSLEGGPTNEKLFF
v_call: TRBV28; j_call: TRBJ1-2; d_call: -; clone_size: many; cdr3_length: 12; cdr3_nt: TGTGCCAGCTCACCAGCTAACTATGGCTACACCTTC; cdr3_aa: CASSPANYGYTF
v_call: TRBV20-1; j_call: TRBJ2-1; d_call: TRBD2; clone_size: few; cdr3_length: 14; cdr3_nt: TGCAGTGCTAGCAGGGGACTAGGTATAAATGAGCAGTTCTTC; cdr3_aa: CSASRGLGINEQFF
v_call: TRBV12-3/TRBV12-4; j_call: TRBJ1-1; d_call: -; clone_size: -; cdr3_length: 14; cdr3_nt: TGTGCCAGCAGTTTACAGGGTTTCGTTACTGAAGCTTTCTTT; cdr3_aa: CASSLQGFVTEAFF
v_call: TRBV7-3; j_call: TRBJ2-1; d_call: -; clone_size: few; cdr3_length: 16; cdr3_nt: TGTGCCAGCAGCTCAACCTTGGGACTTACAACTAATGAGCAGTTCTTC; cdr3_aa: CASSSTLGLTTNEQFF
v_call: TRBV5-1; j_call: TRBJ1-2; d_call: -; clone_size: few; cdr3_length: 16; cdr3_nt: TGCGCCAGCAGCTTTTCATGGCCGGCAGATCTCTATGGCTACACCTTC; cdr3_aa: CASSFSWPADLYGYTF
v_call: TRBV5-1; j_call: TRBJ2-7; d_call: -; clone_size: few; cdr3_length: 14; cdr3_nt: TGCGCCAGCAGCTTGATAGCCAATACCTACGAGCAGTACTTC; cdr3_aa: CASSLIANTYEQYF